This entry lists 7 T cell receptor beta chains sequenced from one sample in a study of blood T cell repertoires in COVID-19. TCRdb's copy holds only in-frame clones and misses some; the assay was immunoSEQ multiplex PCR. Among approximately 350,000 clones listed, around 88% were seen once. Sequenced: peripheral blood. The receptors here all came from a woman aged 60-75 years with COVID-19, enrolled during active disease.

V is TRBV6-2 or TRBV6-3 and J is TRBJ2-5; 7 bases line up with TRBD2. Germline values: CDR1 MNHEY, CDR2 SVGEGT. V lost 5 bases, J lost 0 bases, and 9 bases stayed unmatched. CDR3 length: 16 amino acids. As DNA, the CDR3 is TGTGCCAGCAGTGCCCTAGCGGAGACTTACCAAGAGACCCAGTACTTC. Its protein product is CASSALAETYQETQYF.

This clone was found a few times. The chain links TRBV19 to TRBJ1-5; 10 nucleotides align to TRBD1. Germline V lookup: CDR1 LNHDA, CDR2 SQIVND (reference sequence). V gave up 3 bases and J gave up 2 bases; unmatched junction bases: 7. The CDR3 is 17 amino acids. CDR3 residues: CASSIRDRGRGNQPQHF. Written as DNA, the CDR3 is TGTGCCAGTAGTATCCGGGACAGGGGCAGGGGCAATCAGCCCCAGCATTTT. The whole variable domain, remainder taken from reference TRBV19 and TRBJ1-5, is DGGITQSPKYLFRKEGQNVTLSCEQNLNHDAMYWYRQDPGQGLRLIYYSQIVNDFQKGDIAEGYSVSREKKESFPLTVTSAQKNPTAFYLCASSIRDRGRGNQPQHFGDGTRLSIL.

The chain uses TRBV6-6 and TRBJ2-7; 12 bases map to TRBD1. CDR1 and CDR2 (germline): MNHNY, SVGAGI (reference sequence). V lost 5 bases, J lost 6 bases, and 8 bases stayed unmatched. This CDR3 region has 15 residues. The DNA of the CDR3 is TGTGCCAGCAGTCCCGCCGGGACAGGGGGCGGCGAGCAGTACTTC. As protein: CASSPAGTGGGEQYF.

The V and J genes are TRBV29-1 and TRBJ1-1; D ambiguous. This CDR3 contains 12 residues. CDR1 is SQVTM, CDR2 ANQGSEA, per germline. V was pared by 0 bases and J by 7 bases, with 9 bases between. The CDR3 coding sequence is TGCAGCGTTGAAGATCTGGGCCTTGAAGCTTTCTTT. Its translation: CSVEDLGLEAFF.

This clone was recorded at least ten times. The rearrangement joins TRBV2 to TRBJ2-7, with D perhaps TRBD1 (6 bases). This CDR3 has 14 residues. Germline V gene lookup returns CDR1 SNHLY and CDR2 FYNNEI. Trimming took off 4 bases at V and 6 bases at J, with 16 bases between the two ends. The CDR3 reads CASSGFVQGGEQYF. CDR3 nucleotide sequence: TGTGCCAGCAGTGGATTCGTACAGGGCGGCGAGCAGTACTTC. The full variable domain, completed using reference TRBV2 and TRBJ2-7, is EPEVTQTPSHQVTQMGQEVILRCVPISNHLYFYWYRQILGQKVEFLVSFYNNEISEKSEIFDDQFSVERPDGSNFTLKIRSTKLEDSAMYFCASSGFVQGGEQYFGPGTRLTVT.

This clone was seen more than once but under ten times. The CDR3 region has the DNA TGTGCCAGCAGTATCTTCCCCTCGGAGTCGCAGTACTTC. It encodes CASSIFPSESQYF. The V and J genes are TRBV6-5 and TRBJ2-7; no reliable D call. V was clipped by 5 bases and J by 9 bases, with 17 bases between them. The CDR3 consists of 13 residues. Germline V gene data show CDR1 as MNHEY and CDR2 as SVGAGI.

The chain is built from TRBV19 and TRBJ1-5; no clear D. V was cut by 9 bases and J by 4 bases, with 10 bases left in between. This CDR3 spans 12 amino acids. Germline V gene data show CDR1 as LNHDA and CDR2 as SQIVND (reference sequence). The CDR3 DNA sequence: TGTGCCAGGGACGGGATAAATCAGCCCCAGCATTTT. It codes for CARDGINQPQHF.